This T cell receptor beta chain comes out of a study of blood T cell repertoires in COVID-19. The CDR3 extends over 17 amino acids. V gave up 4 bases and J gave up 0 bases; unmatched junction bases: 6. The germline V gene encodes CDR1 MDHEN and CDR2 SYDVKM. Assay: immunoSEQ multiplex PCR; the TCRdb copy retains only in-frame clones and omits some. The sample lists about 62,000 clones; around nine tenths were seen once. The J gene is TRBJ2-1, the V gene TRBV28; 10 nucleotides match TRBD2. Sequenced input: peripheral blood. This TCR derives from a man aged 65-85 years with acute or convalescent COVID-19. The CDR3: CASSYLAGGNSYNEQFF. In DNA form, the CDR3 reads TGTGCCAGCAGTTATTTAGCGGGAGGAAACTCCTACAATGAGCAGTTCTTC.